The rows below give T cell receptor beta chains drawn from one sample of a study of Tregs in tolerant kidney transplant recipients. Some clones are missing from TCRdb's copy, which holds only in-frame ones; the method was immunoSEQ multiplex PCR. Here the sample spans over 50,000 clones, approximately 85% being singletons. This material consisted of Tregs from blood, taken before the transplant. These receptors were taken from a human donor who received a combined kidney and bone marrow transplant. Both conserved end residues are part of each CDR3. The D gene is left open where the match is weak. Not every row has a clone size; where given, it reads once, few, many or a size class.

-,-,TRBJ2-5,TRBV5-4,TGTGCCAGCAGCTTGTCTCCGCTTGGGGCCCAGTACTTC,CASSLSPLGAQYF
-,-,TRBJ1-5,TRBV2,TGTGCCAGCAGTGAATGGGTAATTGGGGTAGAGAGCAATCAGCCCCAGCATTTT,CASSEWVIGVESNQPQHF
-,TRBD1,TRBJ2-3,TRBV5-1,TGCGCCAGCAGCATTGGGGACAGGGGGCATGATACGCAGTATTTT,CASSIGDRGHDTQYF
-,-,TRBJ1-1,TRBV10-1,TGCGCCAGCAGCGCTACTCCATACTTAGAAGCTTTCTTT,CASSATPYLEAFF
-,-,TRBJ1-1,TRBV19,TGTGCCAGTAGTATGCGGCAGGGGAACACTGAAGCTTTCTTT,CASSMRQGNTEAFF
few,-,TRBJ2-7,TRBV7-6,TGTGCCAGCAGCTTAGGCAGTTTGGGAGAGCAGTACTTC,CASSLGSLGEQYF
-,-,TRBJ2-5,TRBV19,TGTGCCAGCCGAGACACCGGATTGGGCGAGACCCAGTACTTC,CASRDTGLGETQYF
-,-,TRBJ1-1,TRBV5-1,TGCGCCAGCAGCTTCGGACAAGTTAACACTGAAGCTTTCTTT,CASSFGQVNTEAFF
-,-,TRBJ2-7,TRBV20-1,TGCAGTGCTAGAGATTTGGGGGAGCAGTACTTC,CSARDLGEQYF
-,TRBD2,TRBJ2-1,TRBV5-4,TGTGCCAGCAGCTTACGGCTAGCGGGACTCCATGAGCAGTTCTTC,CASSLRLAGLHEQFF
few,-,TRBJ1-1,TRBV11-2,TGTGCCAGCAGCTTAGAGTTTGGCAGAAGAAACACTGAAGCTTTCTTT,CASSLEFGRRNTEAFF
-,-,TRBJ2-7,TRBV7-2,TGTGCCAGCAGCTTCGACAGTCTAGGCTACGAGCAGTACTTC,CASSFDSLGYEQYF
-,TRBD2,TRBJ2-2,TRBV6-1,TGTGCCAGCAGAAAGATTCCAGCGGGAGGAGGGGAGCTGTTTTTT,CASRKIPAGGGELFF
few,-,TRBJ2-2,TRBV6-5,TGTGCCAGCAGTTCTGCGGTTGAGCGGACCGGGGAGCTGTTTTTT,CASSSAVERTGELFF
-,TRBD2,TRBJ2-7,TRBV6-6,TGTGCCAGCAGTTACTCGAAGGGTAGCGGGACCTCCGAGCAGTACTTC,CASSYSKGSGTSEQYF
-,-,TRBJ1-1,TRBV6-6,TGTGCCAGCAGTTATCTGGGGAACACTGAAGCTTTCTTT,CASSYLGNTEAFF
-,-,TRBJ1-2,TRBV29-1,TGCAGCGTTGAGGGGTACTATGGCTACACCTTC,CSVEGYYGYTF
-,-,TRBJ1-6,TRBV7-8,TGTGCCAGCAGCCCCCCGGGTTCCTATAATTCACCCCTCCACTTT,CASSPPGSYNSPLHF
few,TRBD2,TRBJ2-7,TRBV5-1,TGCGCCAGCACGAGAACCGGGACTAGCGGGGGCCTGAGCACCTACGAGCAGTACTTC,CASTRTGTSGGLSTYEQYF
-,-,TRBJ1-1,TRBV12-5,TGTGCTAGTGGTTTGGTGGGCCGGGTACTGAACACTGAAGCTTTCTTT,CASGLVGRVLNTEAFF
-,TRBD1,TRBJ2-2,TRBV11-3,TGTGCCAGCAGCAAAGGACAGGGACAGAACACCGGGGAGCTGTTTTTT,CASSKGQGQNTGELFF
-,-,TRBJ2-7,TRBV2,TGTGCCAGCACCCCGGACCCCTACGAGCAGTACTTC,CASTPDPYEQYF
-,TRBD2,TRBJ2-7,TRBV7-2,TGTGCCAGCAGCCCCCGGACTAGCGAGTACTACGAGCAGTACTTC,CASSPRTSEYYEQYF
-,-,TRBJ1-2,TRBV5-1,TGCGCCAGCAGCGGTCCGGGACAACCTTTGGGGGGCTACACCTTC,CASSGPGQPLGGYTF
-,-,TRBJ1-1,TRBV7-2,TGTGCCAGCAGCCCACGACGGGGACGGAACACTGAAGCTTTCTTT,CASSPRRGRNTEAFF
-,TRBD1,TRBJ2-7,TRBV4-1,TGCGCCAGCAGCCAAGGAAGGACAGGACTCTACGAGCAGTACTTC,CASSQGRTGLYEQYF
-,-,TRBJ2-7,TRBV19,TGTGCCACCAAAGGCCCAGGGCCACTTACCTCCTACGAGCAGTACTTC,CATKGPGPLTSYEQYF
-,-,TRBJ2-2,TRBV19,TGTGCCAGTAGTCAGCCATCGAACACCGGGGAGCTGTTTTTT,CASSQPSNTGELFF
-,-,TRBJ2-7,TRBV6-5,TGTGCCAGCAGACCCCCAGGGACACTCCAGTACTTC,CASRPPGTLQYF
-,-,TRBJ2-1,TRBV7-8,TGTGCCAGCAGCTTAGTAGGGCGGGGCAACTACAATGAGCAGTTCTTC,CASSLVGRGNYNEQFF
few,-,TRBJ2-3,TRBV5-6,TGTGCCAGCAGCTTATCAGGTCGTACGCAGTATTTT,CASSLSGRTQYF